This T cell receptor (beta chain) was identified during a study of T cell repertoires in cytomegalovirus infection. Across the study: Recently identified HLA-C-restricted and well-studied HLA-B-restricted CMV epitopes were used. A matching HLA type, together with CMV infection, was signaled by public TCR beta signatures.

TCRdb processed the reads anew with MiXCR; each CDR3 protein has one entry. Of around 770,000 distinct CDR3 sequences detected, 25% to 30% appear once; the ten largest clones hold 10% to 15%. This clonotype was counted a few times. Antigen: not known. General study results and limits: HLA-C-restricted CMV-specific TCR beta clonotypes were dominant in the ex vivo response.

V was shortened by 5 bases and J by 8 bases, with 12 bases between the two germline ends. CDR3 length: 12 amino acids. Germline V gene data show CDR1 as MGHDK and CDR2 as SYGVNS. The TCR sequence derives from a human donor in good health (CMV status not recorded). Some clones in this sample may be carry-over from other donors' samples. This sample comprised cultured CD8+ T cells from PBMCs, obtained from culture after CMV antigen stimulation. The gene calls are TRBV25-1 and TRBJ1-2; D may be TRBD1 (5 bases). CDR3 amino acids: CASSQGLSGYTF. The CDR3 nucleotides read TGTGCCAGCAGTCAGGGCCTTAGCGGCTACACCTTC.